The 27 T cell receptor beta chains reported below all come from one sample, sequenced in a study of response to subunit inactivated influenza vaccine. TCRdb reprocessed the RT-PCR reads via MiXCR and lists one record per CDR3 protein. The sample shows 630,000 or so distinct CDR3 sequences, roughly 14% of them seen only once. This material consisted of PBMCs from blood, taken 11 to 12 days after vaccination. These receptors came from a man in his forties or fifties who received an inactivated influenza vaccine.

This clonotype occurred many times. V gene TRBV29-1 combines with J gene TRBJ2-4; tentative D call: TRBD2 (5 bases). The CDR3 extends over 11 amino acids. Trimming removed 5 bases from V and 6 bases from J, with 8 bases in between. Germline V gives CDR1 SQVTM, CDR2 ANQGSEA. The CDR3 is CSVLRGNIQYF. DNA for the CDR3: TGCAGCGTTCTACGGGGAAACATTCAGTACTTC.

The V and J genes are TRBV12-3 or TRBV12-4 and TRBJ1-1; 8 bases match TRBD1. The V and J ends lost 3 bases and 6 bases, in that order; junction bases with no gene match: 3. The CDR3 has 13 residues. The CDR3 DNA follows: TGTGCCAGCAGTTTGAACAGGGGGGCTGAAGCTTTCTTT. Translating gives CASSLNRGAEAFF.

This clonotype was recorded a few times. J is TRBJ1-5 and V is TRBV28; possible D gene TRBD1, 5 bases. Trimming removed 2 bases from V and 3 bases from J, with 11 bases in between. The CDR3 covers 15 residues. Germline CDR1 is MDHEN and CDR2 is SYDVKM. The CDR3 DNA sequence: TGTGCCAGCAGTTTAATAGACAGAAACAATCAGCCCCAGCATTTT. It translates to CASSLIDRNNQPQHF.

The chain combines TRBV15 with TRBJ2-2, with 7 nucleotides matching TRBD1. The germline gives CDR1 LNHNV, CDR2 YYDKDF (reference sequence). V lost 2 bases to trimming and J lost 4 bases; unmatched junction nucleotides: 7. This CDR3 contains 16 residues. The CDR3 bases are TGTGCCACCAGCAGAAAGTCACGGGACAGCACCGGGGAGCTGTTTTTT. This encodes CATSRKSRDSTGELFF. The full variable domain, rest sourced from reference TRBV15 and TRBJ2-2, is DAMVIQNPRYQVTQFGKPVTLSCSQTLNHNVMYWYQQKSSQAPKLLFHYYDKDFNNEADTPDNFQSRRPNTSFCFLDIRSPGLGDTAMYLCATSRKSRDSTGELFFGEGSRLTVL.

The V gene is TRBV12-3 or TRBV12-4, the J gene TRBJ2-2, with 11 nucleotides matching TRBD1. V lost 6 bases to trimming and J lost 6 bases; unmatched junction nucleotides: 6. This CDR3 has 15 amino acids. The CDR3, as DNA: TGTGCCAGCAGCATACCGGGACAGGGGGCCGGGGAGCTGTTTTTT. Amino acids: CASSIPGQGAGELFF.

This clonotype appeared a few times. The chain uses TRBV5-1 and TRBJ1-1; D remains ambiguous. The CDR3 contains 13 residues. The germline V gene has CDR1 SGHRS and CDR2 YFSETQ. Trimming left V 1 base short and J 4 bases short, with 8 bases between. The CDR3 nucleotides read TGCGCCAGCAGCTTGTATTACGGCACTGAAGCTTTCTTT. Translation gives CASSLYYGTEAFF.

The chain links TRBV7-2 to TRBJ2-1; 12 bases agree with TRBD2. From germline, CDR1 is SGHTA and CDR2 FQGNSA. This CDR3 has 21 residues. Trimming removed 4 bases from V and 1 base from J; junction bases left unmatched: 17. The CDR3 DNA reads as TGTGCCAGCAGCTGGAAGTATCGAGCTAGCGGGAGGGCTCAGTCCTACAATGAGCAGTTCTTC. It specifies CASSWKYRASGRAQSYNEQFF. Full variable domain (missing parts from reference TRBV7-2 and TRBJ2-1): GAGVSQSPSNKVTEKGKDVELRCDPISGHTALYWYRQSLGQGLEFLIYFQGNSAPDKSGLPSDRFSAERTGGSVSTLTIQRTQQEDSAVYLCASSWKYRASGRAQSYNEQFFGPGTRLTVL.

J is TRBJ2-3 and V is TRBV7-2, with D perhaps TRBD2 (6 bases). Trimming took 0 bases from V and 6 from J, leaving 16 bases between them. This CDR3 region has 16 residues. Per germline, CDR1 SGHTA and CDR2 FQGNSA. In nucleotides, the CDR3 is TGTGCCAGCAGCTTAGCTAGCGGAATTTCCCCGGATACGCAGTATTTT. Its translation: CASSLASGISPDTQYF. Supplemented by reference TRBV7-2 and TRBJ2-3, the full variable domain reads GAGVSQSPSNKVTEKGKDVELRCDPISGHTALYWYRQSLGQGLEFLIYFQGNSAPDKSGLPSDRFSAERTGGSVSTLTIQRTQQEDSAVYLCASSLASGISPDTQYFGPGTRLTVL.

Worth noting for this clonotype: Its ends do not fully match the called genes, so a read error is possible. The chain links TRBV20-1 to TRBJ1-5; 9 bases map to TRBD1. Germline CDR1 DFQATT, CDR2 SNEGSKA (reference sequence). CDR3 length: 15 residues. The CDR3 coding sequence is TGCTGTGCTAGAGTCCCCGGGACAGGGAACCAGCCCCAGCATTTT. This gives the protein CCARVPGTGNQPQHF.

Only a few counts were recorded for this clonotype. The chain has TRBV12-3 or TRBV12-4 and TRBJ2-3; no clear D. The CDR3 totals 14 residues. Deletions cut 5 bases from V and 1 base from J, with 10 bases between. In DNA form, the CDR3 reads TGTGCCAGCAGTCCGGTGAGCGGCACAGATACGCAGTATTTT. Its translation: CASSPVSGTDTQYF.

This clonotype showed up many times. This chain joins TRBV6-2 or TRBV6-3 and TRBJ1-1; D unclear. V was cut by 6 bases and J by 0 bases, with 11 bases left in between. This CDR3 is 14 amino acids long. Germline V gene lookup returns CDR1 MNHEY and CDR2 SVGEGT. The DNA of the CDR3 is TGTGCCAGCAGGAGAGTCGGAGTGAACACTGAAGCTTTCTTT. The encoded protein is CASRRVGVNTEAFF.

This clonotype was seen a handful of times. V is TRBV12-3 or TRBV12-4 and J is TRBJ2-1, with D tentatively TRBD1 (6 bases). The CDR3 runs 16 residues. Trimming removed 5 bases at V and 7 bases at J, with 21 bases between. The CDR3 DNA is TGTGCCAGCAGTGGCCGTCTTACCGGGACAATGAATGAGCAGTTCTTC. The encoded protein is CASSGRLTGTMNEQFF.

The V call is TRBV6-2 or TRBV6-3, the J call TRBJ2-5, with TRBD2 as a possible D gene (7 bases). Germline assignment: CDR1 MNHEY and CDR2 SVGEGT. V was shortened by 2 bases and J by 0 bases, with 16 bases between the two germline ends. The CDR3 extends over 17 amino acids. The CDR3 loop reads CASSYLAGALYQETQYF. CDR3 nucleotide sequence: TGTGCCAGCAGTTACCTTGCGGGGGCCTTGTACCAAGAGACCCAGTACTTC.

V and J are TRBV5-6 and TRBJ2-7; 11 bases agree with TRBD2. The V and J ends lost 3 bases and 5 bases, in that order; junction bases with no gene match: 4. Germline loops: CDR1 SGHDT, CDR2 YYEEEE. This CDR3 comprises 14 residues. The CDR3 loop reads CASSWGLAANEQYF. The CDR3 nucleotides are TGTGCCAGCAGCTGGGGACTAGCGGCTAACGAGCAGTACTTC. The full variable domain, rest sourced from reference TRBV5-6 and TRBJ2-7, is DAGVTQSPTHLIKTRGQQVTLRCSPKSGHDTVSWYQQALGQGPQFIFQYYEEEERQRGNFPDRFSGHQFPNYSSELNVNALLLGDSALYLCASSWGLAANEQYFGPGTRLTVT.

This clonotype was detected only once. The J gene is TRBJ2-1, the V gene TRBV7-9; no firm D call. CDR1 is SEHNR, CDR2 FQNEAQ, per germline (reference sequence). V lost 4 bases to trimming and J lost 0 bases, with 13 bases between them. The CDR3 is 16 residues long. CDR3 sequence: CASSWGSSGSYNEQFF. The CDR3 bases are TGTGCCAGCAGCTGGGGATCATCAGGCTCCTACAATGAGCAGTTCTTC.

This clonotype has more than one count but fewer than ten. This chain connects TRBV27 to TRBJ2-1; perhaps TRBD1 as D (6 bases). This CDR3 region has 15 residues. The V gene's germline CDR1 is MNHEY and CDR2 SMNVEV (reference sequence). V was clipped by 2 bases and J by 5 bases, with 13 bases between them. This CDR3 reads CASSLGTSPDNEQFF. The CDR3 DNA sequence: TGTGCCAGCAGTTTAGGGACAAGCCCAGACAATGAGCAGTTCTTC.

The chain employs TRBV7-2 and TRBJ2-4; 13 bases fit TRBD2. The CDR3 consists of 16 residues. Germline V gene sequence: CDR1 SGHTA, CDR2 FQGNSA. Trimming took 3 bases from V and 5 from J; bases not matched to a gene: 4. Here the CDR3 DNA reads TGTGCCAGCAGCTTTACTAGCGGGAGGGCAGAAAACATTCAGTACTTC. It yields the protein CASSFTSGRAENIQYF.

This clonotype was counted a few times. CDR3 nucleotide sequence: TGCAGCGTTGTTCGACAGGGTCGGAACACTGAAGCTTTCTTT. It codes for CSVVRQGRNTEAFF. This chain joins TRBV29-1 and TRBJ1-1, with 7 nucleotides matching TRBD1. The CDR3 is 14 residues long. Germline values: CDR1 SQVTM, CDR2 ANQGSEA. V dropped 4 bases and J dropped 1; count of bases not matched to a gene: 6.

This clonotype was counted a few times. The CDR3 nucleotides are TGTGCCAGCAGTCGCACCGGGACAGACAATGAAAAACTGTTTTTT. Its protein product is CASSRTGTDNEKLFF. The V gene is TRBV27, the J gene TRBJ1-4; 7 nucleotides match TRBD1. Germline lookup yields CDR1 MNHEY and CDR2 SMNVEV (reference sequence). The CDR3 spans 15 residues. V was pared by 5 bases and J by 5 bases, with 8 bases of the junction left unmatched. Complete variable domain (other parts from reference TRBV27 and TRBJ1-4): EAQVTQNPRYLITVTGKKLTVTCSQNMNHEYMSWYRQDPGLGLRQIYYSMNVEVTDKGDVPEGYKVSRKEKRNFPLILESPSPNQTSLYFCASSRTGTDNEKLFFGSGTQLSVL.

There are a few counts of this clonotype. This chain connects TRBV5-1 to TRBJ1-2; D call uncertain. The V and J ends lost 0 bases and 2 bases respectively, with 11 bases between them. The germline gives CDR1 SGHRS, CDR2 YFSETQ. The length of the CDR3 is 15 residues. The CDR3 bases are TGCGCCAGCAGCTTGGTCGCGGGGAGGAACTATGGCTACACCTTC. This gives the protein CASSLVAGRNYGYTF.

V is TRBV12-3 or TRBV12-4 and J is TRBJ1-1; 8 bases match TRBD1. The CDR3 length is 15 residues. The V gene end was trimmed by 3 bases and the J gene end by 4 bases; junction bases not matched to a gene: 7. The CDR3 loop reads CASSLITGGSTEAFF. As DNA, the CDR3 is TGTGCCAGCAGTTTGATCACAGGGGGAAGCACTGAAGCTTTCTTT.

The CDR3: CASSLGAWTGELFF. DNA for the CDR3: TGTGCCAGCAGCTTAGGGGCCTGGACCGGGGAGCTGTTTTTT. The rearrangement uses TRBV7-2 and TRBJ2-2, with unresolved D. V gave up 1 base and J gave up 5 bases, with 8 bases separating them. Looked up from germline, CDR1 is SGHTA and CDR2 is FQGNSA. The CDR3 has 14 residues.

This clonotype was seen repeatedly, ten times or more. The V and J genes are TRBV10-3 and TRBJ2-7; possible D gene TRBD2, 5 bases. This CDR3 contains 16 residues. The V end lost 0 bases, the J end lost 5 bases, and 17 bases lay between the germline ends. Germline V gene sequence: CDR1 ENHRY, CDR2 SYGVKD. The CDR3 nucleotides read TGTGCCATCAGTGAGTCGCTTCTATCGGGGAAGGACGAGCAGTACTTC. Its translation: CAISESLLSGKDEQYF.

This clonotype appeared a few times. The chain combines TRBV10-2 with TRBJ1-1, with TRBD1 matching over 7 bases. The CDR3 has 13 amino acids. The germline V gene encodes CDR1 WSHSY and CDR2 SAAADI. The trim removed 3 bases at V and 7 bases at J, leaving 5 bases unmatched. For the CDR3, the DNA is TGCGCCAGCAGTGACCGACAGGGAAGTGAAGCTTTCTTT. Encoded protein: CASSDRQGSEAFF.

This clonotype has more than one count but fewer than ten. This chain joins TRBV12-3 or TRBV12-4 and TRBJ2-7, with 9 bases that match TRBD1. The CDR3 extends over 13 amino acids. Germline trimming cut 5 bases from V and 5 bases from J; bases unmatched to any gene: 4. The CDR3 loop is CASSRDRVNEQYF. The CDR3 DNA reads as TGTGCCAGCAGTCGGGACAGGGTCAACGAGCAGTACTTC.

In this sample, this clonotype turned up a few times. J is TRBJ2-1 and V is TRBV4-1, with D perhaps matching TRBD1 (5 bases). The CDR3 has 13 residues. V lost 2 bases to trimming and J lost 5 bases, with 7 bases between them. Germline V CDR1 and CDR2: MGHRA, YSYEKL. The CDR3 reads CASSQRGNNEQFF. CDR3 nucleotide sequence: TGCGCCAGCAGCCAAAGGGGCAACAATGAGCAGTTCTTC.

V is TRBV28 and J is TRBJ2-5; 8 nucleotides agree with TRBD1. V gave up 6 bases and J gave up 0 bases; unmatched junction bases: 9. This CDR3 contains 16 residues. Per germline, CDR1 MDHEN and CDR2 SYDVKM. The CDR3 DNA reads TGTGCCAGCAGGACCGGGACAGGAGTGTACCAAGAGACCCAGTACTTC. This encodes CASRTGTGVYQETQYF.